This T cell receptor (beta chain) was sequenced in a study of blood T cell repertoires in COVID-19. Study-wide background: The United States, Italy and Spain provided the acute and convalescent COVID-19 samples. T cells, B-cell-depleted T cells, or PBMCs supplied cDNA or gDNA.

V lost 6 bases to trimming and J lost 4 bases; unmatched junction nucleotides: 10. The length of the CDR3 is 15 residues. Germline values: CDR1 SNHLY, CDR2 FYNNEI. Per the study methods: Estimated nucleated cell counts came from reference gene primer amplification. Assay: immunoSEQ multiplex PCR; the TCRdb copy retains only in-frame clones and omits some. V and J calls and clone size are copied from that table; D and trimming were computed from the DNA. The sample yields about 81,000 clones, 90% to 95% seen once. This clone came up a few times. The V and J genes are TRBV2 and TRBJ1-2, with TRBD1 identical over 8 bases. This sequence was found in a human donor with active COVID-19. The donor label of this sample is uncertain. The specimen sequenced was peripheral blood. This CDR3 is CASSQTGATGYGYTF. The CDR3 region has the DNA TGTGCCAGCAGCCAGACAGGGGCGACGGGCTATGGCTACACCTTC.